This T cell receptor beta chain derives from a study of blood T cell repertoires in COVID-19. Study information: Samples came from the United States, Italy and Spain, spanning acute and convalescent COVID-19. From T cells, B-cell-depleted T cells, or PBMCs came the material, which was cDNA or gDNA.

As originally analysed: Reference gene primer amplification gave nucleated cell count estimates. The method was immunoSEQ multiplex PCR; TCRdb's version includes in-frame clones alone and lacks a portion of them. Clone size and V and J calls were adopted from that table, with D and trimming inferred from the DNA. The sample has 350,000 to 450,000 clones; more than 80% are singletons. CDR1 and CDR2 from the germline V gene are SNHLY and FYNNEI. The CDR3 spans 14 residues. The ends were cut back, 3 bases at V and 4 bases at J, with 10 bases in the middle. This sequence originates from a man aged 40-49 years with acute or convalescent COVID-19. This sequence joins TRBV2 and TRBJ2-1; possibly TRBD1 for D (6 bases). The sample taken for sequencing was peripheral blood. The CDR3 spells CASSDYRDYNEQFF. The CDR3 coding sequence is TGTGCCAGCAGTGACTACAGGGATTACAATGAGCAGTTCTTC.